The sequence of this T cell receptor beta chain was determined in a study of T-cell memory formation after mild COVID-19. Study at large: For the most part, TCR clusters were specific to one donor.

Germline V gives CDR1 SQVTM, CDR2 ANQGSEA. This CDR3 has 17 amino acids. The J segment lost 0 bases and the V segment lost 6 bases, leaving 11 bases of the junction unmatched. A 5'RACE reaction primed in the constant segment made cDNA libraries of TCR alpha and TCR beta, and these carried sample barcodes and UMIs. TCRdb reprocessed the 5' RACE reads with MiXCR, giving one entry per CDR3 protein. The data hold around 530,000 distinct CDR3 sequences, with less than 25% observed a single time. Study observations and caveats: Day 15 to 85 contracting clones showed balanced CD4/CD8; later expanders leaned CD4+. The study found contracting CD4+ clones mainly in CM and EM and contracting CD8+ clones in EMRA.

A note on this clonotype: What it binds is unknown.

Source material: PBMCs or a T cell subset sorted from them (not recorded which). The chain carries TRBV29-1 and TRBJ1-5; 10 bases agree with TRBD1. The TCR was taken from an adult woman who had mild COVID-19 (a few samples of this study predate the infection). Cell type and time point are not known. CDR3 sequence reads: CSVGPGTGVYSNQPQHF. CDR3 DNA sequence: TGCAGCGTGGGGCCCGGGACAGGGGTTTATAGCAATCAGCCCCAGCATTTT.